These T cell receptor beta chains were read from a single sample in a study of blood T cell repertoires in COVID-19. Data came from immunoSEQ multiplex PCR; TCRdb stores just in-frame clones and leaves some out. The data show 150,000 or so clones, with 80% to 90% seen just once and about 6.5% held by the top ten. The material sequenced was peripheral blood. The receptors originated from a man older than 75 with acute or convalescent COVID-19. Each CDR3 is given with its conserved first and last residue. Fields, in order: J gene, clone size, D gene, V gene, CDR3 protein, CDR3 DNA. D genes are given only for firm matches. Size tells how often a clone was seen (once, few, many) or the class of an expanded clone, and some rows leave it out.

J gene: TRBJ1-4; clone size: -; D gene: -; V gene: TRBV7-2; CDR3 protein: CASSFGRPGEKLFF; CDR3 DNA: TGTGCCAGCAGCTTTGGCAGGCCTGGCGAAAAACTGTTTTTT
J gene: TRBJ1-3; clone size: -; D gene: TRBD1; V gene: TRBV6-7; CDR3 protein: CASSSCLVTGFFSGNTIYF; CDR3 DNA: TGTGCCAGCAGTTCGTGTTTGGTGACAGGGTTTTTCTCTGGAAACACCATATATTTT
J gene: TRBJ1-2; clone size: -; D gene: TRBD1; V gene: TRBV7-8; CDR3 protein: CASSTTGPYGYTF; CDR3 DNA: TGTGCCAGCAGCACGACAGGGCCCTATGGCTACACCTTC
J gene: TRBJ2-6; clone size: -; D gene: -; V gene: TRBV5-4; CDR3 protein: CASSFQSGANVLTF; CDR3 DNA: TGTGCCAGCAGCTTTCAGTCTGGGGCCAACGTCCTGACTTTC
J gene: TRBJ2-3; clone size: -; D gene: TRBD2; V gene: TRBV19; CDR3 protein: CASSSRLAGSTDTQYF; CDR3 DNA: TGTGCCAGTAGTTCGCGACTAGCGGGGAGCACAGATACGCAGTATTTT
J gene: TRBJ1-2; clone size: -; D gene: TRBD1; V gene: TRBV24-1; CDR3 protein: CATSDRRGYNYGYTF; CDR3 DNA: TGTGCCACCAGTGACCGCAGGGGGTACAACTATGGCTACACCTTC
J gene: TRBJ1-5; clone size: -; D gene: -; V gene: TRBV3-1/TRBV3-2; CDR3 protein: CASSQIPNQPQHF; CDR3 DNA: TGTGCCAGCAGCCAAATTCCGAATCAGCCCCAGCATTTT
J gene: TRBJ2-1; clone size: -; D gene: TRBD2; V gene: TRBV19; CDR3 protein: CASSRTSTFYEQFF; CDR3 DNA: TGTGCCAGTAGCAGGACTAGTACTTTTTATGAGCAGTTCTTC
J gene: TRBJ2-7; clone size: few; D gene: -; V gene: TRBV18; CDR3 protein: CASSPGRVNSYEQYF; CDR3 DNA: TGTGCCAGCTCACCCGGCAGGGTTAACTCCTACGAGCAGTACTTC
J gene: TRBJ1-2; clone size: -; D gene: TRBD1; V gene: TRBV12-3/TRBV12-4; CDR3 protein: CASSSGQGFGYTF; CDR3 DNA: TGTGCCAGCAGTTCCGGACAGGGGTTTGGCTACACCTTC
J gene: TRBJ1-3; clone size: -; D gene: -; V gene: TRBV7-2; CDR3 protein: CASSLGQGRFSGNTIYF; CDR3 DNA: TGTGCCAGCAGCTTGGGGCAGGGTCGGTTCTCTGGAAACACCATATATTTT
J gene: TRBJ2-5; clone size: once; D gene: TRBD2; V gene: TRBV28; CDR3 protein: CASSSGLAGKETQYF; CDR3 DNA: TGTGCCAGCAGTTCCGGACTAGCGGGGAAAGAGACCCAGTACTTC
J gene: TRBJ2-2; clone size: -; D gene: -; V gene: TRBV11-1; CDR3 protein: CASGWPGELFF; CDR3 DNA: TGTGCCAGCGGTTGGCCCGGGGAGCTGTTTTTT
J gene: TRBJ2-5; clone size: -; D gene: TRBD1; V gene: TRBV3-1/TRBV3-2; CDR3 protein: CASSQEITGGAGETQYF; CDR3 DNA: TGTGCCAGCAGCCAAGAAATCACAGGGGGCGCAGGAGAGACCCAGTACTTC
J gene: TRBJ1-4; clone size: -; D gene: -; V gene: TRBV5-5; CDR3 protein: CASSLDRGGEKLFF; CDR3 DNA: TGTGCCAGCAGCTTGGATCGGGGTGGCGAAAAACTGTTTTTT
J gene: TRBJ2-7; clone size: -; D gene: -; V gene: TRBV7-8; CDR3 protein: CASSFTPVYEQYF; CDR3 DNA: TGTGCCAGCAGCTTCACCCCGGTATACGAGCAGTACTTC
J gene: TRBJ2-1; clone size: -; D gene: -; V gene: TRBV6-2/TRBV6-3; CDR3 protein: CASSYNRDRIF; CDR3 DNA: TGTGCCAGCAGTTACAACAGGGACCGGATCTTC
J gene: TRBJ1-6; clone size: few; D gene: -; V gene: TRBV12-3/TRBV12-4; CDR3 protein: CASSFRVSPLHF; CDR3 DNA: TGTGCCAGCAGTTTCAGGGTTTCACCCCTCCACTTT
J gene: TRBJ1-2; clone size: once; D gene: -; V gene: TRBV7-9; CDR3 protein: CASSSFRDYGYTF; CDR3 DNA: TGTGCCAGCAGCTCGTTCAGGGACTATGGCTACACCTTC
J gene: TRBJ1-5; clone size: -; D gene: -; V gene: TRBV29-1; CDR3 protein: CSVEPLDGGLQPQHF; CDR3 DNA: TGCAGCGTTGAACCGTTAGACGGGGGACTCCAGCCCCAGCATTTT
J gene: TRBJ2-7; clone size: -; D gene: -; V gene: TRBV18; CDR3 protein: CASSSGPGGREQYF; CDR3 DNA: TGTGCCAGCTCATCGGGACCCGGGGGACGCGAGCAGTACTTC
J gene: TRBJ2-7; clone size: -; D gene: TRBD2; V gene: TRBV30; CDR3 protein: CAWSVGSGGSYEQYF; CDR3 DNA: TGTGCCTGGAGTGTTGGTAGCGGGGGCTCCTACGAGCAGTACTTC
J gene: TRBJ2-1; clone size: few; D gene: TRBD2; V gene: TRBV9; CDR3 protein: CASSGGVAGGHNEQFF; CDR3 DNA: TGTGCCAGCAGCGGAGGGGTAGCGGGAGGCCACAATGAGCAGTTCTTC
J gene: TRBJ2-3; clone size: -; D gene: TRBD2; V gene: TRBV30; CDR3 protein: CAWGTSGSTDTQYF; CDR3 DNA: TGTGCCTGGGGGACTAGCGGGAGCACAGATACGCAGTATTTT
J gene: TRBJ2-1; clone size: -; D gene: TRBD1; V gene: TRBV10-3; CDR3 protein: CAISELNRGVHEQFF; CDR3 DNA: TGTGCCATCAGTGAGTTAAACAGGGGAGTACATGAGCAGTTCTTC
J gene: TRBJ1-5; clone size: -; D gene: -; V gene: TRBV28; CDR3 protein: CASSSGGTYSNQPQHF; CDR3 DNA: TGTGCCAGCAGCTCGGGGGGCACGTATAGCAATCAGCCCCAGCATTTT
J gene: TRBJ2-6; clone size: -; D gene: TRBD1; V gene: TRBV24-1; CDR3 protein: CATSDSRRDRGYSGANVLTF; CDR3 DNA: TGTGCCACCAGTGATTCGCGCCGGGACAGGGGGTACTCTGGGGCCAACGTCCTGACTTTC
J gene: TRBJ2-1; clone size: -; D gene: -; V gene: TRBV18; CDR3 protein: CASSPTAGNEQFF; CDR3 DNA: TGTGCCAGCTCACCAACAGCAGGCAATGAGCAGTTCTTC
J gene: TRBJ1-2; clone size: -; D gene: -; V gene: TRBV6-5; CDR3 protein: CATAPGSNYGYTF; CDR3 DNA: TGTGCCACCGCCCCAGGGTCCAACTATGGCTACACCTTC
J gene: TRBJ2-6; clone size: -; D gene: -; V gene: TRBV6-1; CDR3 protein: CASSEQGTAGANVLTF; CDR3 DNA: TGTGCCAGCAGTGAGCAGGGGACGGCTGGGGCCAACGTCCTGACTTTC
J gene: TRBJ1-2; clone size: -; D gene: TRBD1; V gene: TRBV6-1; CDR3 protein: CASSEGGGRVYGYTF; CDR3 DNA: TGTGCCAGCAGTGAAGGAGGGGGCAGGGTCTATGGCTACACCTTC
J gene: TRBJ2-7; clone size: -; D gene: TRBD1; V gene: TRBV6-5; CDR3 protein: CASSERQGRSEQYF; CDR3 DNA: TGTGCCAGCAGCGAGAGACAGGGAAGGAGCGAGCAGTACTTC
J gene: TRBJ1-3; clone size: -; D gene: -; V gene: TRBV10-1; CDR3 protein: CASRLTGNTIYF; CDR3 DNA: TGCGCCAGCAGACTTACTGGAAACACCATATATTTT
J gene: TRBJ2-3; clone size: -; D gene: TRBD2; V gene: TRBV3-1/TRBV3-2; CDR3 protein: CASSHLAGGDTQYF; CDR3 DNA: TGTGCCAGCAGCCACCTAGCGGGGGGGGATACGCAGTATTTT
J gene: TRBJ1-2; clone size: -; D gene: TRBD1; V gene: TRBV7-2; CDR3 protein: CASSAYIWTGGKGGYTF; CDR3 DNA: TGTGCCAGCAGCGCATATATATGGACAGGGGGAAAGGGCGGCTACACCTTC
J gene: TRBJ2-1; clone size: -; D gene: TRBD1; V gene: TRBV3-1/TRBV3-2; CDR3 protein: CASSPGQYYNEQFF; CDR3 DNA: TGTGCCAGCAGCCCGGGACAGTACTACAATGAGCAGTTCTTC
J gene: TRBJ1-2; clone size: few; D gene: TRBD1; V gene: TRBV18; CDR3 protein: CASSGTGFGYTF; CDR3 DNA: TGTGCCAGCTCAGGGACAGGGTTTGGCTACACCTTC
J gene: TRBJ1-5; clone size: few; D gene: TRBD1; V gene: TRBV28; CDR3 protein: CASSLRTGFQPQHF; CDR3 DNA: TGTGCCAGCAGTTTGCGGACAGGGTTCCAGCCCCAGCATTTT
J gene: TRBJ2-1; clone size: -; D gene: -; V gene: TRBV10-3; CDR3 protein: CAIGREAGSYNEQFF; CDR3 DNA: TGTGCCATCGGGCGGGAAGCAGGGTCCTACAATGAGCAGTTCTTC
J gene: TRBJ1-2; clone size: -; D gene: -; V gene: TRBV28; CDR3 protein: CASSTSPGYSYGYTF; CDR3 DNA: TGTGCCAGCAGTACCTCCCCGGGGTATAGCTATGGCTACACCTTC
J gene: TRBJ1-3; clone size: -; D gene: -; V gene: TRBV30; CDR3 protein: CAWDWGGSGNTIYF; CDR3 DNA: TGTGCCTGGGATTGGGGGGGCTCTGGAAACACCATATATTTT
J gene: TRBJ1-4; clone size: -; D gene: TRBD1; V gene: TRBV10-3; CDR3 protein: CAISEPSGTGIEKLFF; CDR3 DNA: TGTGCCATCAGTGAACCATCTGGGACAGGGATTGAAAAACTGTTTTTT
J gene: TRBJ1-2; clone size: -; D gene: -; V gene: TRBV28; CDR3 protein: CASSPGGGVFSYGYTF; CDR3 DNA: TGTGCCAGCAGTCCGGGGGGAGGGGTTTTCTCGTATGGCTACACCTTC
J gene: TRBJ2-2; clone size: -; D gene: TRBD1; V gene: TRBV12-5; CDR3 protein: CASGWTGTGELFF; CDR3 DNA: TGTGCTAGTGGTTGGACAGGGACCGGGGAGCTGTTTTTT
J gene: TRBJ1-1; clone size: -; D gene: -; V gene: TRBV7-2; CDR3 protein: CASRLLSLSMNTEAFF; CDR3 DNA: TGTGCCAGCAGGCTCCTCTCGCTAAGTATGAACACTGAAGCTTTCTTT
J gene: TRBJ1-5; clone size: -; D gene: TRBD1; V gene: TRBV2; CDR3 protein: CASSPGQALNQPQHF; CDR3 DNA: TGTGCCAGCAGCCCGGGACAGGCTCTCAATCAGCCCCAGCATTTT
J gene: TRBJ1-3; clone size: -; D gene: TRBD1; V gene: TRBV5-1; CDR3 protein: CASSQGTAGNTIYF; CDR3 DNA: TGCGCCAGCAGCCAGGGGACAGCTGGAAACACCATATATTTT
J gene: TRBJ2-5; clone size: -; D gene: TRBD2; V gene: TRBV6-5; CDR3 protein: CASSQSGGREETQYF; CDR3 DNA: TGTGCCAGCTCGCAAAGCGGGGGGCGTGAAGAGACCCAGTACTTC
J gene: TRBJ2-2; clone size: once; D gene: TRBD2; V gene: TRBV28; CDR3 protein: CARGRTSGGGGELFF; CDR3 DNA: TGTGCCCGCGGACGGACTAGCGGGGGGGGAGGGGAGCTGTTTTTT
J gene: TRBJ1-3; clone size: -; D gene: -; V gene: TRBV6-5; CDR3 protein: CATGRTFSSGNTIYF; CDR3 DNA: TGTGCCACCGGACGGACTTTTTCCTCTGGAAACACCATATATTTT
J gene: TRBJ2-1; clone size: -; D gene: TRBD1; V gene: TRBV5-4; CDR3 protein: CASSLTGTGRGNEQFF; CDR3 DNA: TGTGCCAGCAGCTTGACCGGGACAGGGCGCGGCAATGAGCAGTTCTTC
J gene: TRBJ2-1; clone size: -; D gene: TRBD2; V gene: TRBV5-1; CDR3 protein: CASSLVPLAGVDEQFF; CDR3 DNA: TGCGCCAGCAGCTTGGTTCCACTAGCGGGAGTAGATGAGCAGTTCTTC
J gene: TRBJ1-2; clone size: -; D gene: -; V gene: TRBV19; CDR3 protein: CASRSGPTPYGYTF; CDR3 DNA: TGTGCCAGTAGATCTGGTCCTACCCCCTATGGCTACACCTTC
J gene: TRBJ1-2; clone size: once; D gene: -; V gene: TRBV7-2; CDR3 protein: CASSTTGGGYGYTF; CDR3 DNA: TGTGCCAGCAGCACAACTGGGGGCGGGTATGGCTACACCTTC
J gene: TRBJ1-4; clone size: -; D gene: -; V gene: TRBV28; CDR3 protein: CASSLGGNVREKLFF; CDR3 DNA: TGTGCCAGCAGTTTAGGGGGCAACGTCCGTGAAAAACTGTTTTTT
J gene: TRBJ1-4; clone size: -; D gene: TRBD1; V gene: TRBV28; CDR3 protein: CASTPSETGGEKLFF; CDR3 DNA: TGTGCCAGCACCCCCTCAGAGACAGGGGGCGAAAAACTGTTTTTT
J gene: TRBJ2-7; clone size: -; D gene: -; V gene: TRBV18; CDR3 protein: CASSPGGLREQYF; CDR3 DNA: TGTGCCAGCTCACCAGGCGGGCTTCGCGAGCAGTACTTC
J gene: TRBJ1-2; clone size: -; D gene: -; V gene: TRBV27; CDR3 protein: CASLPGGANYGYTF; CDR3 DNA: TGTGCCAGCCTCCCCGGTGGGGCAAACTATGGCTACACCTTC
J gene: TRBJ2-3; clone size: -; D gene: TRBD2; V gene: TRBV7-9; CDR3 protein: CASSRTSNTQYF; CDR3 DNA: TGTGCCAGCAGCCGGACTAGTAATACGCAGTATTTT
J gene: TRBJ2-3; clone size: -; D gene: -; V gene: TRBV2; CDR3 protein: CASSFLDTQYF; CDR3 DNA: TGTGCCAGCAGCTTTTTAGATACGCAGTATTTT